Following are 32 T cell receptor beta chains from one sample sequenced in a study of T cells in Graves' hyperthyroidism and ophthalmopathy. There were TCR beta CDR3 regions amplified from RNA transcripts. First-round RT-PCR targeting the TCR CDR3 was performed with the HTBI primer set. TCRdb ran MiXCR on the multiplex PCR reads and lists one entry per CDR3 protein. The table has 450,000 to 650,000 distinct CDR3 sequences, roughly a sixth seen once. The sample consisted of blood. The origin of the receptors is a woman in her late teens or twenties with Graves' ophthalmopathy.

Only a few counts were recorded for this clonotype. CDR3 region: CASKQNSGNTIYF. The DNA for the CDR3 is TGTGCCAGCAAGCAGAACTCTGGAAACACCATATATTTT. The genes are TRBV6-1 and TRBJ1-3; D is unclear. The CDR3 totals 13 residues. Germline V CDR1 and CDR2: MNHNS, SASEGT. V lost 7 bases, J lost 0 bases, and 7 bases lay in between.

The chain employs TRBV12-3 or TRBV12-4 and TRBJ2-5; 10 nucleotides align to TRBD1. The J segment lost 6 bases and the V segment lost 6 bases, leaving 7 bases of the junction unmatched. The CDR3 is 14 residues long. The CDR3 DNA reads TGTGCCAGCAGAAGACAGGGGGCAGGGAAGACCCAGTACTTC. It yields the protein CASRRQGAGKTQYF.

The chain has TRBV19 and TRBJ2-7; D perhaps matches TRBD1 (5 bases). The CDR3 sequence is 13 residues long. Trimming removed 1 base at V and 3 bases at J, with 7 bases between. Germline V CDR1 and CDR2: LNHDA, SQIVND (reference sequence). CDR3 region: CASSIGTSYEQYF. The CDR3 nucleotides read TGTGCCAGTAGTATAGGGACAAGCTACGAGCAGTACTTC. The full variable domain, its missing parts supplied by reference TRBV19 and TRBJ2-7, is DGGITQSPKYLFRKEGQNVTLSCEQNLNHDAMYWYRQDPGQGLRLIYYSQIVNDFQKGDIAEGYSVSREKKESFPLTVTSAQKNPTAFYLCASSIGTSYEQYFGPGTRLTVT.

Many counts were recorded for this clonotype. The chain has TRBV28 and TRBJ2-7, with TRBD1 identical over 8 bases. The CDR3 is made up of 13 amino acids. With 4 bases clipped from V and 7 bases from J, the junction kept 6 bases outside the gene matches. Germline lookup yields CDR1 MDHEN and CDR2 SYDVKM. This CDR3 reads CASSYDRGREQYF. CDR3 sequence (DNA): TGTGCCAGCAGTTACGACAGGGGTCGGGAGCAGTACTTC.

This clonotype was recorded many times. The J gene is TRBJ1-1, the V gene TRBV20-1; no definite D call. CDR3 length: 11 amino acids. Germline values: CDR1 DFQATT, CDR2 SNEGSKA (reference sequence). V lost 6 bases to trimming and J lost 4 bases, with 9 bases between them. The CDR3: CSALRSTEAFF. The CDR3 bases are TGCAGTGCCTTGCGAAGCACTGAAGCTTTCTTT.

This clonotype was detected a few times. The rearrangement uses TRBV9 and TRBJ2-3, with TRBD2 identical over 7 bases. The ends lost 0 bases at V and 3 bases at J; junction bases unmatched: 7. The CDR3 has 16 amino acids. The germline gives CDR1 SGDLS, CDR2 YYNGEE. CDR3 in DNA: TGTGCCAGCAGCGTAGGCGGCCAGGGAGGGACAGATACGCAGTATTTT. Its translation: CASSVGGQGGTDTQYF.

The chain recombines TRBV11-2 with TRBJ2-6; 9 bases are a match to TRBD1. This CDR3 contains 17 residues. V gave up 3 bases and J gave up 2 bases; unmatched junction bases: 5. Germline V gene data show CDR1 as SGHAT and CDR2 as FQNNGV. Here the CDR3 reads CASSFRTGVAGANVLTF. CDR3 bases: TGTGCCAGCAGCTTTAGGACAGGGGTGGCTGGGGCCAACGTCCTGACTTTC. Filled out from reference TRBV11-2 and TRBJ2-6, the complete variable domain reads EAGVAQSPRYKIIEKRQSVAFWCNPISGHATLYWYQQILGQGPKLLIQFQNNGVVDDSQLPKDRFSAERLKGVDSTLKIQPAKLEDSAVYLCASSFRTGVAGANVLTFGAGSRLTVL.

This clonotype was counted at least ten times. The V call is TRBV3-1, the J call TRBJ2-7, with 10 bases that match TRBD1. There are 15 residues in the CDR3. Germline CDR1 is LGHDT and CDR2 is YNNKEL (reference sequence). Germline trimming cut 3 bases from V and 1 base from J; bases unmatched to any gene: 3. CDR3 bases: TGTGCCAGCAGCCACGGGGACAGGGGATCCTACGAGCAGTACTTC. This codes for CASSHGDRGSYEQYF.

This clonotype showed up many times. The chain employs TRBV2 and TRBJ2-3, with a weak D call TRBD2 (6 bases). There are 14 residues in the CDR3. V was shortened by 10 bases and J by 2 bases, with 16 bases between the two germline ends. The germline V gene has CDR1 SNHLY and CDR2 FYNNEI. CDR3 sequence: CANLRDSITDTQYF. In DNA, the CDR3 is TGTGCCAACCTCCGGGACTCCATCACAGATACGCAGTATTTT.

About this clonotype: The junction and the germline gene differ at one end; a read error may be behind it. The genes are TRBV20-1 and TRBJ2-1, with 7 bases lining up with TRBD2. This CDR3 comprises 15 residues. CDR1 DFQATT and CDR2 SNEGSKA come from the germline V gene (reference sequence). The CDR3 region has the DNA TGCAGTGCAAGAGGTCTAGCGGTGTCCTACAATGAGCAGTTCTTC. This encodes CSARGLAVSYNEQFF.

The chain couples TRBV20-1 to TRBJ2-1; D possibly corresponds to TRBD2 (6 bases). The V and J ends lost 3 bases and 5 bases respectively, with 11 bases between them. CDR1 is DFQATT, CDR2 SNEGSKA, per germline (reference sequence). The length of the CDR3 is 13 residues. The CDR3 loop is CSARDYLDNEQFF. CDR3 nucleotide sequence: TGCAGTGCTAGGGACTACCTAGACAATGAGCAGTTCTTC.

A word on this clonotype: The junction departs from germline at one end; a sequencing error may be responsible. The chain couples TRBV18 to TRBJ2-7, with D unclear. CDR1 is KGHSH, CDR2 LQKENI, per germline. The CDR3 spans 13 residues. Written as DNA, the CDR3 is TGTACCAGCTCACGACGACATGACTACGAGCAGTACTTC. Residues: CTSSRRHDYEQYF.

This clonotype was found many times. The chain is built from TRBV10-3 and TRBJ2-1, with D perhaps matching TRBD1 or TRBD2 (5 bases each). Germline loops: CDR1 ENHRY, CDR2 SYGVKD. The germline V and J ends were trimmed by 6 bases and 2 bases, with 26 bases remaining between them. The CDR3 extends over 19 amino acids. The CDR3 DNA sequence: TGTGCCATCAGAACGCTAGTGGGTCTGCCGGGACGAACCTACAATGAGCAGTTCTTC. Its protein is CAIRTLVGLPGRTYNEQFF.

CDR3 sequence reads: CASGSPRRGLTDTQYF. The CDR3 nucleotides are TGTGCCAGCGGCTCCCCCCGCAGGGGGTTGACAGATACGCAGTATTTT. The chain has TRBV28 and TRBJ2-3; 7 bases map to TRBD1. Germline assignment: CDR1 MDHEN and CDR2 SYDVKM. With 8 bases clipped from V and 3 bases from J, the junction kept 14 bases outside the gene matches. There are 16 residues in the CDR3. Looking up the rest from reference TRBV28 and TRBJ2-3 gives the full variable domain: DVKVTQSSRYLVKRTGEKVFLECVQDMDHENMFWYRQDPGLGLRLIYFSYDVKMKEKGDIPEGYSVSREKKERFSLILESASTNQTSMYLCASGSPRRGLTDTQYFGPGTRLTVL.

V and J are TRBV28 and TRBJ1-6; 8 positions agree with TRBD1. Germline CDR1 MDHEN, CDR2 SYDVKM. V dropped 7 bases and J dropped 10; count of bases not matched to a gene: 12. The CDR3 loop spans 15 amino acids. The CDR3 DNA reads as TGTGCCAGCACAAACCCGGGACAGGCGAGGTCACCCCTCCACTTT. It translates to CASTNPGQARSPLHF.

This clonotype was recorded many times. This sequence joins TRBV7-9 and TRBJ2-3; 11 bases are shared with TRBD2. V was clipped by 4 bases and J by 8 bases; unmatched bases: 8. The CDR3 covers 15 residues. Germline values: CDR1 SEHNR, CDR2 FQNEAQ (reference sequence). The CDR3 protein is CASSSFSGRVRTQYF. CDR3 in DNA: TGTGCCAGCAGCTCATTTAGCGGGAGGGTCCGTACGCAGTATTTT.

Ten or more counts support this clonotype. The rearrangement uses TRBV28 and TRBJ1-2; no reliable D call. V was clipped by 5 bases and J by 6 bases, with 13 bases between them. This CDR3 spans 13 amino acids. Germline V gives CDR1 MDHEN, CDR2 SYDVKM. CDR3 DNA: TGTGCCAGCAGTCCCATCACAGCTGATGGCTACACCTTC. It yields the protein CASSPITADGYTF.

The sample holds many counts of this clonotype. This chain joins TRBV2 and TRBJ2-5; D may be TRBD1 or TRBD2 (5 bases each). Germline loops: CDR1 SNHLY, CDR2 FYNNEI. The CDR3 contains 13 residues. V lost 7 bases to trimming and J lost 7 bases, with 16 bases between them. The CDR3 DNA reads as TGTGCCAGCACACGGACCATTGGGGGGACCCAGTACTTC. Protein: CASTRTIGGTQYF.

The CDR3 nucleotides read TGCAGTGCTAGAGATCACACTAGCGGGAGGATAGATACGCAGTATTTT. Its translation is CSARDHTSGRIDTQYF. The rearrangement uses TRBV20-1 and TRBJ2-3; 12 bases are a match to TRBD2. The trim removed 0 bases at V and 5 bases at J, leaving 6 bases unmatched. The germline V gene encodes CDR1 DFQATT and CDR2 SNEGSKA (reference sequence). The CDR3 extends over 16 amino acids.

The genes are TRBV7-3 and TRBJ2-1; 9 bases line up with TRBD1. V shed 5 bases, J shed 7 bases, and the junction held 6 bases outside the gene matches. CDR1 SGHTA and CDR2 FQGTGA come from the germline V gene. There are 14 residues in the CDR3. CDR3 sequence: CASSTGGLSNEQFF. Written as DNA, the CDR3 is TGTGCCAGCAGCACAGGGGGCCTGTCGAATGAGCAGTTCTTC.

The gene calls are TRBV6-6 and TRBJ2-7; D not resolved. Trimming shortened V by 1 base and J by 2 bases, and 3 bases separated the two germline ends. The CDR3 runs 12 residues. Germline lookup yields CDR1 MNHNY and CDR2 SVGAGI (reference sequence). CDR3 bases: TGTGCCAGCAGTTACTTCCCCTACGAGCAGTACTTC. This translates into CASSYFPYEQYF.

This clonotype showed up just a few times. CDR3 protein: CASSLGFAYNEQFF. CDR3 nucleotides: TGTGCCAGTAGTTTGGGCTTCGCCTACAATGAGCAGTTCTTC. The chain employs TRBV19 and TRBJ2-1; no clear D. The CDR3 consists of 14 residues. V lost 5 bases to trimming and J lost 2 bases, with 10 bases between them. Germline V gene data show CDR1 as LNHDA and CDR2 as SQIVND (reference sequence).

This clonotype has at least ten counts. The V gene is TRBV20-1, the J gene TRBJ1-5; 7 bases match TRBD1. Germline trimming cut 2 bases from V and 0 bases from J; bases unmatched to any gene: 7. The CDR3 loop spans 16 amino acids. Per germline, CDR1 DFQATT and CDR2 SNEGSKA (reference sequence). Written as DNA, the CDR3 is TGCAGTGCTAGATCCGGACAGGTTTATAGCAATCAGCCCCAGCATTTT. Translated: CSARSGQVYSNQPQHF.

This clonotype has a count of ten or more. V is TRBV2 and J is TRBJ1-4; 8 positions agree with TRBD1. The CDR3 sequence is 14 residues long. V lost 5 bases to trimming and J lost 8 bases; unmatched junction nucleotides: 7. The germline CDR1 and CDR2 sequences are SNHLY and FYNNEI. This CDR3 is CASSFPGQDEKLFF. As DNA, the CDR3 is TGTGCCAGCAGTTTCCCGGGACAGGACGAAAAACTGTTTTTT.

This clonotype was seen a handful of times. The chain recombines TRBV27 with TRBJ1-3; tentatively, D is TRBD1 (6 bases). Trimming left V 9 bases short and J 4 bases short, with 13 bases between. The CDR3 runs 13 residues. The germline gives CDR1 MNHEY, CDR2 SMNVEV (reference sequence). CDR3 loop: CASGQSLGNTIYF. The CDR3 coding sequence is TGTGCCAGTGGACAGAGTTTAGGAAACACCATATATTTT.

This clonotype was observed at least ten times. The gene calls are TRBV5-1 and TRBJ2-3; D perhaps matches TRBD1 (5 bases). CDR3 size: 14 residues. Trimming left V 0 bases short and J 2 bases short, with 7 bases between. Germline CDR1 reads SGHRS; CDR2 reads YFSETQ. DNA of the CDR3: TGCGCCAGCAGCTTGGGACAGAACACAGATACGCAGTATTTT. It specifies CASSLGQNTDTQYF.

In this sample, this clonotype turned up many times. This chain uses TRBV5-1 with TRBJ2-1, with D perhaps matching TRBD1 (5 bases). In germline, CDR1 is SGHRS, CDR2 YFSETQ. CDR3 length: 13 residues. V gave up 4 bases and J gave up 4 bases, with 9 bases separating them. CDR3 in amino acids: CASSADNYNEQFF. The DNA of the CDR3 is TGCGCCAGCAGCGCGGACAATTACAATGAGCAGTTCTTC.

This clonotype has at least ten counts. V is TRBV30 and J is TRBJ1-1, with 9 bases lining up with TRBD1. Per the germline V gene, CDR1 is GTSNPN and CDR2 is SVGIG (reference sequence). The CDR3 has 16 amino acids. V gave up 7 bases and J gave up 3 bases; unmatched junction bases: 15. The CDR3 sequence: CAFGVGGQGSHTEAFF. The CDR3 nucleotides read TGTGCCTTCGGAGTGGGGGGACAGGGATCCCACACTGAAGCTTTCTTT.

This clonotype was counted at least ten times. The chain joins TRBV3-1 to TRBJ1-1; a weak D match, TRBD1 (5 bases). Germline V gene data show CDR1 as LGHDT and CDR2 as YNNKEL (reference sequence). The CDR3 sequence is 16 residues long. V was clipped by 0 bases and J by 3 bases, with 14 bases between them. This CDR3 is CASSQEVPQEDTEAFF. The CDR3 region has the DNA TGTGCCAGCAGCCAAGAAGTGCCACAGGAGGACACTGAAGCTTTCTTT. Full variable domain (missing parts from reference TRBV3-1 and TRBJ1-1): DTAVSQTPKYLVTQMGNDKSIKCEQNLGHDTMYWYKQDSKKFLKIMFSYNNKELIINETVPNRFSPKSPDKAHLNLHINSLELGDSAVYFCASSQEVPQEDTEAFFGQGTRLTVV.

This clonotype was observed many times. The CDR3 here is CSVEVLAGETQYF. The CDR3 DNA reads TGCAGCGTTGAAGTACTAGCGGGAGAGACCCAGTACTTC. The chain links TRBV29-1 to TRBJ2-5, with 9 positions matching TRBD2. Per germline, CDR1 SQVTM and CDR2 ANQGSEA. The ends lost 1 base at V and 4 bases at J; junction bases unmatched: 1. This CDR3 spans 13 amino acids.

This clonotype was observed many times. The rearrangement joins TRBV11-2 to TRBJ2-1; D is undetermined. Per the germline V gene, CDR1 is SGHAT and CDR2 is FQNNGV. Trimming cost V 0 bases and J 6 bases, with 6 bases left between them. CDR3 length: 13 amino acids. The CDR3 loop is CASSLESLNEQFF. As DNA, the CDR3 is TGTGCCAGCAGCTTAGAGTCGCTCAATGAGCAGTTCTTC.

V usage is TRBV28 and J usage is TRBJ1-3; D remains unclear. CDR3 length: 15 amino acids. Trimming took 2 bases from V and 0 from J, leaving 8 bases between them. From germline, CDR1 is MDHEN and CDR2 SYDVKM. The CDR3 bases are TGTGCCAGCAGTTTAATGTTGGGCTCTGGAAACACCATATATTTT. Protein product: CASSLMLGSGNTIYF.